Here is one TCR beta chain with its context. The data were taken from a study of blood T cell repertoires in COVID-19. On the study more broadly: Sites in the United States, Italy and Spain provided acute and convalescent COVID-19 samples.

Per the original methods: Estimation of nucleated cell counts relied on the amplification of reference gene primers. Some clones are missing from TCRdb's copy, which holds only in-frame ones; the method was immunoSEQ multiplex PCR. V and J calls and clone size come straight from that table; D and trimming were deduced from the DNA. The table has approximately 330,000 clones, roughly 87% seen once; the top ten hold roughly 8.9%. V lost 0 bases, J lost 7 bases, and 10 bases stayed unmatched. The CDR3 is 16 residues long. Germline CDR1 is SGHRS and CDR2 is YFSETQ. Sequenced input: peripheral blood. The genes are TRBV5-1 and TRBJ2-1, with TRBD1 matching over 7 bases. The TCR originated in a man aged 25-40 years with COVID-19, enrolled during active disease. The CDR3, as DNA: TGCGCCAGCAGCTTGGCCAGACAGGGCCCGATGAATGAGCAGTTCTTC. Protein product: CASSLARQGPMNEQFF.